The rows below give T cell receptor beta chains drawn from one sample of a study of T cell responses to AZD1222 COVID-19 vaccine. Clones were sequenced by immunoSEQ multiplex PCR, and TCRdb holds only the in-frame ones, with some missing. The repertoire holds 130,000 to 150,000 clones, with about 86% as singletons. The sample was peripheral blood, taken 28 days after the second AZD1222 dose. These receptors all come from an adult who received the AZD1222 COVID-19 vaccine. Both conserved end residues are part of each CDR3. A D gene is named only where the DNA matches it firmly. Clone size is given for some rows only: seen once, a few or many times, or a class if the clone is expanded.

D	size	J	V	DNA	CDR3
TRBD1	once	TRBJ1-6	TRBV3-1/TRBV3-2	TGTGCCAGCCAAACGACAGGGAGTGGTAATTCACCCCTCCACTTT	CASQTTGSGNSPLHF
.	.	TRBJ2-7	TRBV25-1	TGTGCCAGCAGTGGCCTAACTGGGGAGCAGTACTTC	CASSGLTGEQYF
TRBD1	.	TRBJ2-7	TRBV25-1	TGTGCCAGCAGTGATCTGGGGGACAGGCGCTCCTACGAGCAGTACTTC	CASSDLGDRRSYEQYF
TRBD1	.	TRBJ2-5	TRBV19	TGTGCCAGTAGTGCGAGGACAGGGGAGAGAGAGACCCAGTACTTC	CASSARTGERETQYF
.	.	TRBJ2-7	TRBV21-1	TGTGCCAGACAGACCGGGCCCTACGAGCAGTACTTC	CARQTGPYEQYF
.	.	TRBJ1-5	TRBV6-5	TGTGCCAGCCGCGCGGGGCCCGGTCAGCCCCAGCATTTT	CASRAGPGQPQHF
.	few	TRBJ2-7	TRBV2	TGTGCCAGCAGGGGGGACCCCTACGAGCAGTACTTC	CASRGDPYEQYF
TRBD1	.	TRBJ2-3	TRBV11-2	TGTGCCAGCAGCTACCGGGACAGGGAGGCAGATACGCAGTATTTT	CASSYRDREADTQYF
.	once	TRBJ2-4	TRBV12-3/TRBV12-4	TGTGCCAGCAGTTTCGACAGGCAAAACATTCAGTACTTC	CASSFDRQNIQYF
TRBD2	.	TRBJ2-1	TRBV9	TGTGCCAGCAGCCTGGGGATAGCGGGAGTTCCAGCCTCCTACAATGAGCAGTTCTTC	CASSLGIAGVPASYNEQFF
.	.	TRBJ2-5	TRBV28	TGTGCCACCACAGACCCTTACAACCAAGAGACCCAGTACTTC	CATTDPYNQETQYF
.	.	TRBJ2-3	TRBV29-1	TGCAGCGTTGAAGATCGAGCTACAGGAGATACGCAGTATTTT	CSVEDRATGDTQYF
.	.	TRBJ1-6	TRBV27	TGTGCCAGCAGTTTACAGGGGTCACCCCTCCACTTT	CASSLQGSPLHF
.	.	TRBJ1-4	TRBV14	TGTGCCAGCAGCCATGGGGGGGTATATGAAAAACTGTTTTTT	CASSHGGVYEKLFF
.	.	TRBJ1-1	TRBV10-1	TGCGCCAGCAGTGATTCACTAGGGGGACGGAGAACTAGTGGGACTGAAGCTTTCTTT	CASSDSLGGRRTSGTEAFF
.	.	TRBJ1-1	TRBV4-1	TGCGCCAGCAGCCCCGGGACACTTTTGAGGACTGAAGCTTTCTTT	CASSPGTLLRTEAFF
.	.	TRBJ1-5	TRBV6-6	TGTGCCAGCAGCCTGACGAGGGGCGGAAGCAATCAGCCCCAGCATTTT	CASSLTRGGSNQPQHF
TRBD1	.	TRBJ1-2	TRBV6-1	TGTGCCAGCAGTGAAGAGTCGCAGGGGGGCAACTATGGCTACACCTTC	CASSEESQGGNYGYTF
.	many	TRBJ1-5	TRBV19	TGTGCCAGTAGTATGGTTGCCAATCAGCCCCAGCATTTT	CASSMVANQPQHF
TRBD1	.	TRBJ1-2	TRBV19	TGTGCCAGCCTGGGGACAGGGATGGTTGGCTATGGCTACACCTTC	CASLGTGMVGYGYTF
TRBD2	.	TRBJ2-7	TRBV27	TGTGCCAGCAGTTTCGGGACTAGCTCATGGGGCTCCTACGAGCAGTACTTC	CASSFGTSSWGSYEQYF
.	.	TRBJ2-7	TRBV10-3	TGTGCCATCAGTGCAGCAACAAGTTCCTACGAGCAGTACTTC	CAISAATSSYEQYF
.	.	TRBJ1-2	TRBV30	TGTGCCTGGAGTCAGCCGGGTACCTATGGCTACACCTTC	CAWSQPGTYGYTF
.	.	TRBJ2-4	TRBV12-3/TRBV12-4	TGTGCCAGCAGTTTCTCCCCAGGGAACATTCAGTACTTC	CASSFSPGNIQYF
.	.	TRBJ2-5	TRBV12-3/TRBV12-4	TGTGCCACCGCGGAGGGGGTGGGGGAGACCCAGTACTTC	CATAEGVGETQYF
TRBD2	.	TRBJ2-7	TRBV3-1/TRBV3-2	TGTGCCAGCAGCCGTTCTACTAGCGGGGACTCCTACGAGCAGTACTTC	CASSRSTSGDSYEQYF
TRBD2	.	TRBJ2-1	TRBV30	TGTGCCTGGAGGCCACTAGCGGGAGTGGGTGAGCAGTTCTTC	CAWRPLAGVGEQFF
TRBD1	.	TRBJ2-7	TRBV7-2	TGTGCCAGCAGCGCCCAGGGACAGGTCTACGAGCAGTACTTC	CASSAQGQVYEQYF
.	once	TRBJ1-2	TRBV10-3	TGTGCCATCAGTGAGTCGCGGCAGGATTATGGCTACACCTTC	CAISESRQDYGYTF
.	.	TRBJ2-5	TRBV28	TGTGCCAGCAGTTTTCCGAACTCCCAAGAGACCCAGTACTTC	CASSFPNSQETQYF
TRBD1	.	TRBJ1-2	TRBV28	TGTGCCAGCACTGATGGACAGGGGGACTATGGCTACACCTTC	CASTDGQGDYGYTF
TRBD2	few	TRBJ2-3	TRBV5-6	TGTGCCAGCAGCCCTGGGCTAGCGGTGACAGATACGCAGTATTTT	CASSPGLAVTDTQYF
.	.	TRBJ2-2	TRBV18	TGTGCCAGCTCATCAGGGACCGGGGAGCTGTTTTTT	CASSSGTGELFF
.	once	TRBJ2-1	TRBV6-1	TGTGCCAGCAGTGACAGGAGCGAAAGGGCGAATGAACAGTTCTTC	CASSDRSERANEQFF
.	.	TRBJ2-7	TRBV2	TGTGCCAGCAACTCGGGTCTCTACGAGCAGTACTTC	CASNSGLYEQYF
TRBD1	.	TRBJ1-3	TRBV2	TGTGCCAGCAGTCCGACAGGGGGCGGAAACACCATATATTTT	CASSPTGGGNTIYF
TRBD2	.	TRBJ2-3	TRBV2	TGTGCCAGTCGGGGGGGCGCGGGAGTTCGCACAGATACGCAGTATTTT	CASRGGAGVRTDTQYF
.	.	TRBJ1-2	TRBV3-1/TRBV3-2	TGTGCCAGCAGCCCAAAAGGGAGGGGCCCTGTGGGCTACACCTTC	CASSPKGRGPVGYTF
.	.	TRBJ2-1	TRBV13	TGTGCCAGCATCCGTAGGATAGGGGGCTCCTACAATGAGCAGTTCTTC	CASIRRIGGSYNEQFF
.	.	TRBJ2-7	TRBV27	TGTGCCAGCAGTTTCGGGACACCGGGGGATTGGAACGAGCAGTACTTC	CASSFGTPGDWNEQYF
TRBD1	few	TRBJ1-4	TRBV5-6	TGTGCCAGCAGCCAACGGGACAGACCAACTAATGAAAAACTGTTTTTT	CASSQRDRPTNEKLFF
.	.	TRBJ1-2	TRBV13	TGTGCCAGCAGCTTAGGTTTGCGGAATTCTGGCTACACCTTC	CASSLGLRNSGYTF
.	.	TRBJ1-2	TRBV12-3/TRBV12-4	TGTGCCAGCAGTTTAGACAGGGCGGGCTACACCTTC	CASSLDRAGYTF
.	.	TRBJ1-5	TRBV6-1	TGTGCCAGCAGTGAAGGTCAGGGGAGTCAGCCCCAGCATTTT	CASSEGQGSQPQHF
.	.	TRBJ2-7	TRBV6-5	TGTGCCAGCAGTTCTCCAGGTGCCACAGGTTACGAGCAGTACTTC	CASSSPGATGYEQYF
.	.	TRBJ1-5	TRBV7-7	TGTGCCAGCAGCTTTCTTGGGCATCAGCCCCAGCATTTT	CASSFLGHQPQHF
.	.	TRBJ2-2	TRBV7-9	TGTGCCAGCAGCTTGGACACCGGGGAGCTGTTTTTT	CASSLDTGELFF
.	.	TRBJ1-1	TRBV5-8	TGTGCCAGCAGCCGACAGGCAATGAACACTGAAGCTTTCTTT	CASSRQAMNTEAFF
TRBD2	.	TRBJ2-4	TRBV7-8	TGTGCCAGCAGCCCCTCGAGCGGGGGGGAAAACATTCAGTACTTC	CASSPSSGGENIQYF
.	.	TRBJ2-3	TRBV28	TGTGCCAGCAAACGGGACCAGCTTTCGCAGTATTTT	CASKRDQLSQYF
TRBD1	once	TRBJ1-1	TRBV6-1	TGTGCCAGCAGTGGGACAGGGGGTTTCATGAACACTGAAGCTTTCTTT	CASSGTGGFMNTEAFF
.	.	TRBJ2-3	TRBV19	TGTGCCAGTAGTATCCAGGCAGGGTGGATTGTAGAGGGCACAGATACGCAGTATTTT	CASSIQAGWIVEGTDTQYF
.	.	TRBJ1-1	TRBV6-5	TGTGCCAGCAGTTACGGGGGCGGGTACACTGAAGCTTTCTTT	CASSYGGGYTEAFF